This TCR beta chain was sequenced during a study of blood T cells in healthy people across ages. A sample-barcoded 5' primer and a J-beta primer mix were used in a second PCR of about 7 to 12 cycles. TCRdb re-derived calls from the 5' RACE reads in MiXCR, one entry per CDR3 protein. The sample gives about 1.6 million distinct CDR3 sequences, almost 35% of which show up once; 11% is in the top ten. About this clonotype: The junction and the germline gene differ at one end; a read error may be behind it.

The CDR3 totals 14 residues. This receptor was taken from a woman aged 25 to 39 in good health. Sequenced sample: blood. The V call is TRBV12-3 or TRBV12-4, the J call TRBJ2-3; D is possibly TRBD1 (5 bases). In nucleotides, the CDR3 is TGTGTCAGCAGTTTAACAGGTAGCACAGATACGCAGTATTTT. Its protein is CVSSLTGSTDTQYF.